Here is one TCR beta chain with its context. Its antigen is currently not known. No per-base quality is available; no much larger clone lies one base away. Patients with a history of autoimmune disease or receiving systemic immunosuppression were excluded from the trial. Peripheral blood for TCR sequencing was collected from all dose cohorts at baseline, on cycle 4 day 1, and on cycle 7 day 1. Samples came from an open-label, multicenter, first-in-human phase I dose-escalation trial of ivuxolimab. Adults with locally advanced or metastatic melanoma, renal cell carcinoma, hepatocellular carcinoma or head and neck squamous cell carcinoma were enrolled in the trial. Before TCR sequencing, CD4+ and CD8+ T cells were separately sorted from peripheral blood. The sample is drawn from a study of OX40 agonist ivuxolimab in advanced cancers. With regard to the full study: The costimulatory receptor OX40 (CD134) was targeted by ivuxolimab, a fully human IgG2 agonistic monoclonal antibody. Peripheral TCRbeta sequencing aimed to test whether ivuxolimab altered TCR sequence diversity and caused clonal T-cell expansion. The monotherapy dose-escalation portion (N = 52 patients) of the phase I ivuxolimab trial is reported in the paper. In the dose-escalation cohort, approximately 83% of patients were male, and the mean age was roughly 60 years with a range of 23 to 79. Patients were allowed to have had prior anti-PD-1, anti-PD-L1 or anti-CTLA-4 therapy, and roughly two fifths of the dose-escalation patients had been treated with checkpoint inhibitors. Partial responses were achieved by three dose-escalation patients, of whom one had hepatocellular carcinoma and two had cutaneous melanoma. Of the 52 patients in dose escalation, some 20 had hepatocellular carcinoma, some 15 had melanoma, 9 had renal cell carcinoma and 9 had head and neck cancer. Intravenous ivuxolimab was administered to patients every 2 weeks at six dose levels: 0.01, 0.1, 0.3, 1.5, 3 and 10 mg/kg.

What the authors observed across the whole study: In the 0.1-3.0 mg/kg groups, partial responders were among the patients with the lowest normalized peripheral clonal expansion, particularly in CD8+ T cells. After ivuxolimab, CD8+ T cells had more expanded clones than CD4+ T cells on average. Antigen specificity was not determined for the clonally expanded peripheral T cells. Low levels of normalized T-cell clonal expansion were also seen in some patients who did not respond. At doses of 0.1 to 3.0 mg/kg, clonal expansion of both CD4+ and CD8+ T cells in blood was seen between baseline and week 6.

Genomic DNA was extracted from sorted cells for sequencing of the TCRbeta CDR3 region. The immunoSEQ Assay was used for sequencing of TCRbeta CDR3 regions. Held by TCRdb, this immuneACCESS table contains in-frame sequences only and omits some clones. Under half of the omission traces to an unresolved V gene where checked; the cause of the rest is unknown. The table for this sample lists about 17,000 clones; almost 85% of them were counted only once. Of the sample, approximately 2.5% is held by the ten largest clones. The trim is 0 bases for V and 3 bases for J, with a gap of 12 bases between the germline ends. The CDR3 sequence holds 15 residues, the cysteine and phenylalanine included. Left in the record is the CDR3 DNA by itself, 45 bases read in frame from the first base. The germline V gene specifies SGDLS as CDR1 and YYNGEE as CDR2.

Recombination connected TRBV9 to TRBJ2-5, with a tentative D gene TRBD1 over 6 matching bases. The specimen was CD4+ or CD8+ T cells sorted from blood, collected in a trial of the OX40 agonist ivuxolimab. The TCR originated in an adult with an advanced solid tumor such as melanoma, head and neck, liver or kidney cancer. Here the CDR3 is given as CASSVGTVQEETQYF. The nucleotide sequence is given as TGTGCCAGCAGCGTAGGGACAGTTCAAGAAGAGACCCAGTACTTC.